This TCR beta chain stems from a study of blood T cell repertoires in COVID-19. Study-wide context: Samples came from the United States, Italy and Spain, spanning acute and convalescent COVID-19.

In the authors' workflow: Reference gene primers were amplified, and this amplification served to estimate nucleated cell counts. Libraries were prepared by immunoSEQ multiplex PCR; TCRdb keeps only in-frame clonotypes and omits some of them. The V and J calls and clone size are taken from that table; D and trimming were inferred from the DNA. This table holds over 300,000 clones, more than 70% found once. Sequences were obtained from peripheral blood. The sequence was collected from a woman aged 45-60 years with acute or convalescent COVID-19.

The CDR3 spells CASSLDHGLAGIYEQFF. The CDR3 nucleotides are TGTGCCAGCAGCTTAGATCACGGCCTAGCGGGAATCTATGAGCAGTTCTTC. V and J are TRBV7-2 and TRBJ2-1; 9 bases are a match to TRBD2. This CDR3 spans 17 amino acids. After removal of 1 base from V and 8 bases from J, the junction contained 12 bases not matched to a gene. In germline, CDR1 is SGHTA, CDR2 FQGNSA.